Listed here are 12 T cell receptor beta chains from one sample, sequenced in a study of shared clonotypes between healthy human individuals. This table comes from immunoSEQ multiplex PCR, and its TCRdb copy is limited to in-frame clones, with some not included. The top ten clones hold 11% of a sample with a few hundred thousand clones, 60% to 80% of them seen once. Sequencing input: memory CD4+ T cells sorted from blood. Indicated subset: CD45RA-negative fraction. Receptors were obtained from a man younger than 40 in good health.

This clone came up a few times. The chain joins TRBV7-2 to TRBJ2-7; D is unresolved. There are 12 residues in the CDR3. CDR1 SGHTA and CDR2 FQGNSA come from the germline V gene. V dropped 1 base and J dropped 8 bases, with 9 bases sitting between them. CDR3 region: CASSLDTTQQYF. For the CDR3, the DNA is TGTGCCAGCAGCTTAGACACTACTCAGCAGTACTTC.

The V call is TRBV5-1, the J call TRBJ2-3; 9 positions agree with TRBD2. This CDR3 region has 17 residues. Germline V gene sequence: CDR1 SGHRS, CDR2 YFSETQ. Unmatched junction bases numbered 8, after V lost 2 bases and J lost 1 base. The CDR3 is CASSFLVRTSGTDTQYF. DNA of the CDR3: TGCGCCAGCAGCTTCCTAGTGAGGACTAGCGGCACAGATACGCAGTATTTT.

V gene TRBV28 combines with J gene TRBJ2-7; D is perhaps TRBD2 (5 bases). Germline-derived CDR1 and CDR2 are MDHEN and SYDVKM. The germline V and J ends were trimmed by 10 bases and 7 bases, with 20 bases remaining between them. The CDR3 sequence is 13 residues long. The CDR3 region has the DNA TGTGCCACCTCCCGCGGACTTTCGGGGGAGCAGTACTTC. Residues: CATSRGLSGEQYF.

The chain is built from TRBV6-5 and TRBJ1-2; D is unclear. Trimming removed 6 bases at V and 7 bases at J, with 15 bases between. The CDR3 sequence is 13 residues long. Germline CDR1 and CDR2: MNHEY and SVGAGI. CDR3 sequence (DNA): TGTGCCAGCAGGGCGAGGGTATCTGGTGGCTACACCTTC. It is translated as CASRARVSGGYTF.

This chain uses TRBV5-6 with TRBJ2-7; a weak D match, TRBD1 (7 bases). Trimming shortened V by 1 base and J by 7 bases, and 21 bases separated the two germline ends. The CDR3 has 16 residues. In germline, CDR1 is SGHDT, CDR2 YYEEEE. CDR3 nucleotide sequence: TGTGCCAGCAGCTTGCAGGGGGGAACAGGACGGCTTGAGCAGTACTTC. Residues: CASSLQGGTGRLEQYF.

This sequence joins TRBV7-8 and TRBJ2-7; 8 bases are a match to TRBD2. This CDR3 is built from 16 residues. Trimming removed 3 bases from V and 0 bases from J; junction bases left unmatched: 7. The germline CDR1 and CDR2 sequences are SGHVS and FQNEAQ. The CDR3 is CASSFGGAGVSYEQYF. The CDR3 DNA follows: TGTGCCAGCAGCTTCGGAGGAGCGGGGGTCTCCTACGAGCAGTACTTC.

In DNA, the CDR3 is TGTGCCAGCAGCTTAAATCAAGGGGATACGCAGTATTTT. Translation gives CASSLNQGDTQYF. The V and J genes are TRBV11-2 and TRBJ2-3; D is unclear. V was pared by 2 bases and J by 6 bases, with 9 bases between. Germline loops: CDR1 SGHAT, CDR2 FQNNGV. The CDR3 loop spans 13 amino acids.

The V call is TRBV6-1, the J call TRBJ2-5; tentative D call: TRBD2 (6 bases). The germline CDR1 and CDR2 sequences are MNHNS and SASEGT. V gave up 6 bases and J gave up 5 bases, with 19 bases separating them. CDR3 length equals 15 residues. The DNA of the CDR3 is TGTGCCAGCAGCCGAATGATCGGGGGAGAGGAGACCCAGTACTTC. It codes for CASSRMIGGEETQYF.

This clone was picked up one time. This chain uses TRBV2 with TRBJ2-2; 10 bases fit TRBD1. This CDR3 comprises 14 residues. Trimming removed 5 bases from V and 7 bases from J; junction bases left unmatched: 4. Per the germline V gene, CDR1 is SNHLY and CDR2 is FYNNEI. The chain's CDR3 is CASSLGQGYGELFF. The DNA of the CDR3 is TGTGCCAGCAGTCTGGGACAGGGGTACGGGGAGCTGTTTTTT.

This chain uses TRBV9 with TRBJ2-5, with 13 bases fitting TRBD2. The germline gives CDR1 SGDLS, CDR2 YYNGEE. The CDR3 sequence is 17 residues long. After removal of 2 bases from V and 1 base from J, the junction contained 5 bases not matched to a gene. The CDR3 region is CASSVGTSGASQETQYF. CDR3 nucleotides: TGTGCCAGCAGCGTTGGGACTAGCGGGGCTAGCCAAGAGACCCAGTACTTC.

This clone was recorded a few times. The gene calls are TRBV18 and TRBJ2-7, with D tentatively TRBD2 (5 bases). V was clipped by 3 bases and J by 6 bases, with 12 bases between them. Germline V gene sequence: CDR1 KGHSH, CDR2 LQKENI. CDR3 length: 13 residues. This CDR3 is CASSPFTGIEQYF. CDR3 in DNA: TGTGCCAGCTCACCTTTCACGGGGATCGAGCAGTACTTC.

CDR3 nucleotides: TGTGCCAGCAGCTTAGTTGTAGCGGGAGTCGGGGAGCTGTTTTTT. Its protein is CASSLVVAGVGELFF. The chain employs TRBV7-1 and TRBJ2-2, with 9 bases lining up with TRBD2. TRBV7-1 is placed among ORFs of uncertain function. V shed 4 bases and J 7 bases; nucleotides not matched to a gene: 7. This CDR3 region has 15 residues.